A selection of T cell receptor beta chains follows, all from one sample in a study of blood T cell repertoires in COVID-19. Some clones are missing from TCRdb's copy, which holds only in-frame ones; the method was immunoSEQ multiplex PCR. The table shows over 250,000 clones, with roughly nine tenths occurring only once. The sample consisted of peripheral blood. These receptor sequences come from a man aged 45-65 years with acute or convalescent COVID-19. Both conserved end residues are part of each CDR3. Fields, in order: V gene, D gene, clone size, J gene, CDR3 DNA, CDR3 protein. A D gene is named only where the DNA matches it firmly. Clone size is given for some rows only: seen once, a few or many times, or a class if the clone is expanded.

>TRBV7-8|TRBD2|-|TRBJ2-7
TGTGCCAGCAGCACCCCGACTAGCGGGAAATCCTACGAGCAGTACTTC
CASSTPTSGKSYEQYF
>TRBV11-2|-|-|TRBJ2-7
TGTGCCAGCAGCATCACCGGGAACCCCTACGAGCAGTACTTC
CASSITGNPYEQYF
>TRBV5-1|-|-|TRBJ2-5
TGCGCCAGCAGTTCAGGGGTCCAAGAGACCCAGTACTTC
CASSSGVQETQYF
>TRBV9|-|-|TRBJ2-2
TGTGCCAGCAGCCCGGTAGTGAGGAACACCGGGGAGCTGTTTTTT
CASSPVVRNTGELFF
>TRBV2|-|once|TRBJ1-4
TGTGCCACCGATACAGGGAGATATGAAAAACTGTTTTTT
CATDTGRYEKLFF
>TRBV7-3|TRBD2|-|TRBJ2-3
TGTGCCAGCAGCCGGACTAGTGGTACCACAGATACGCAGTATTTT
CASSRTSGTTDTQYF
>TRBV5-1|TRBD2|-|TRBJ2-5
TGCGCCAGCAGCTTATCTAGCGGGGCACCCCAAGAGACCCAGTACTTC
CASSLSSGAPQETQYF
>TRBV7-8|TRBD2|-|TRBJ2-5
TGTGCCAGCCATACTAGCGGGGGCCGGCAAGAGACCCAGTACTTC
CASHTSGGRQETQYF
>TRBV5-1|-|-|TRBJ1-1
TGCGCCAGCAGCATTGGAACGGGGGGCTCGGTCACTGAAGCTTTCTTT
CASSIGTGGSVTEAFF
>TRBV3-1/TRBV3-2|TRBD1|-|TRBJ2-2
TGTGCCAGCAGTTGGGACAGTTCGAACACCGGGGAGCTGTTTTTT
CASSWDSSNTGELFF
>TRBV25-1|TRBD1|-|TRBJ1-4
TGTGCCAGCAGTGAATATTTGGGACAGAATGAAAAACTGTTTTTT
CASSEYLGQNEKLFF
>TRBV2|-|-|TRBJ1-6
TGTGCCAGCAGCGAACAGACACCGTATAATTCACCCCTCCACTTT
CASSEQTPYNSPLHF
>TRBV19|TRBD1|few|TRBJ2-3
TGTGCCAGTAGTATCCCCTCCTGGACAGGAACTAGCACAGATACGCAGTATTTT
CASSIPSWTGTSTDTQYF
>TRBV3-1/TRBV3-2|TRBD2|-|TRBJ2-5
TGTGCCAGCAGCCAGGGTGGTCGGGGGGAAGAGACCCAGTACTTC
CASSQGGRGEETQYF
>TRBV11-2|-|-|TRBJ2-5
TGTGCCAGCAGTTACCTACTGCACCAAGAGACCCAGTACTTC
CASSYLLHQETQYF
>TRBV5-6|-|-|TRBJ1-2
TGTGCCAGCAGCGCACCGACAGGAGCGAACTATGGCTACACCTTC
CASSAPTGANYGYTF
>TRBV18|-|-|TRBJ1-1
TGTGCCAGCTCACCACTCGAGGTGAACACTGAAGCTTTCTTT
CASSPLEVNTEAFF
>TRBV5-4|-|-|TRBJ2-1
TGTGCCAGCAATTCCGGGGAACAGGGCAAGCAGTTCTTC
CASNSGEQGKQFF
>TRBV5-1|-|once|TRBJ2-1
-
CASSFGEGTGLIF
>TRBV29-1|-|-|TRBJ1-2
TGCAGCGTAGGAACAGGGCATGGCTACACCTTC
CSVGTGHGYTF
>TRBV30|-|-|TRBJ2-1
TGTGCCTGGAGGCGGGACTTCTTATCCTACAATGAGCAGTTCTTC
CAWRRDFLSYNEQFF
>TRBV2|-|-|TRBJ1-2
TGTGCCAGCAGTGAGGTCGGAGAATACTATGGCTACACCTTC
CASSEVGEYYGYTF
>TRBV12-3/TRBV12-4|-|few|TRBJ1-1
TGTGCCAGCAGTCCCCAATCCCGGACTGAAGCTTTCTTT
CASSPQSRTEAFF
>TRBV24-1|TRBD1|-|TRBJ1-5
TGTGCCACCAGTGAGACAGGGACCAGGCAGCCCCAGCATTTT
CATSETGTRQPQHF
>TRBV4-1|-|-|TRBJ1-1
TGCGCCAGCAGCCTTCGGCGAGCACCGGGATCGAACACTGAAGCTTTCTTT
CASSLRRAPGSNTEAFF
>TRBV5-1|TRBD1|-|TRBJ1-4
TGCGCCAGCAGCTTGGCCCTAGGGACAGGGGGTGAAAAACTGTTTTTT
CASSLALGTGGEKLFF
>TRBV7-3|TRBD1|-|TRBJ2-7
TGTGCCAGCAGCTTACAACCGGGACAGCTTTCCTACGAGCAGTACTTC
CASSLQPGQLSYEQYF
>TRBV2|TRBD1|-|TRBJ2-5
TGTGCCAGCAGCCGGGACAGGGGAGGAGAGACCCAGTACTTC
CASSRDRGGETQYF
>TRBV27|-|-|TRBJ1-1
TGTGCCAGCAGTTACCCAACATCGAGGACTGAAGCTTTCTTT
CASSYPTSRTEAFF
>TRBV23-1|-|once|TRBJ2-7
TGCGCCAGCAGTCATTGGACAGCAAACGAGCAGTACTTC
CASSHWTANEQYF
>TRBV5-5|TRBD1|-|TRBJ1-6
TGTGCCAGCAGTTTCCAACTTGACAGGGGGGGTTCACCCCTCCACTTT
CASSFQLDRGGSPLHF
>TRBV3-1/TRBV3-2|TRBD1|-|TRBJ1-3
TGTGCCAGCAGCAGACAGGGGGGGGACACCATATATTTT
CASSRQGGDTIYF
>TRBV7-6|TRBD1|-|TRBJ1-1
TGTGCCAGCAGCCGGTCAGGGGGCACTGAAGCTTTCTTT
CASSRSGGTEAFF
>TRBV29-1|-|-|TRBJ1-1
TGCAGCGTTGGACAGGACAGCACTGAAGCTTTCTTT
CSVGQDSTEAFF
>TRBV21-1|-|-|TRBJ2-7
TGTGCCAGCAGCAAATGGGGTCCTCAGGGGCCCGCGACCCCCCACGAGCAGTACTTC
CASSKWGPQGPATPHEQYF
>TRBV7-8|TRBD1|-|TRBJ1-4
TGTGCCAGCAGCTTCCCGGGACAGGGTAATGAAAAACTGTTTTTT
CASSFPGQGNEKLFF
>TRBV2|-|-|TRBJ1-2
TGTGCCAGCAGTGAAGCGCTCGGGGGGCGAGGAGGCTACACCTTC
CASSEALGGRGGYTF
>TRBV4-1|-|-|TRBJ2-7
TGCGCCAGCAGCCCTCCCGGGGGAGGTCTATCCCGCTACGAGCAGTACTTC
CASSPPGGGLSRYEQYF
>TRBV19|-|-|TRBJ2-7
TGTGCCAGTCGAAAGACAGGCTCCTACTACGAGCAGTACTTC
CASRKTGSYYEQYF
>TRBV25-1|-|-|TRBJ1-2
TGTGCCAGCAGTGATCAGGGCCTCTATGGCTACACCTTC
CASSDQGLYGYTF
>TRBV11-2|TRBD1|once|TRBJ1-2
TGTGCCAGCAGCTTATATTTGCAGGGGGCGAGTTTGGCGGGTTATGGCTACACCTTC
CASSLYLQGASLAGYGYTF
>TRBV5-1|TRBD1|-|TRBJ1-2
TGCGCCAGCAGCTTGGCACCGGGACAGGCCCACTATGGCTACACCTTC
CASSLAPGQAHYGYTF
>TRBV29-1|TRBD1|-|TRBJ2-5
TGCAGCGTTGGTGATGGGGAGACAGGGGGCGCGAGCGAGACCCAGTACTTC
CSVGDGETGGASETQYF
>TRBV9|-|-|TRBJ1-5
TGTGCCAGCAGCCTGACGGCAGGGGAGAACTTTGGGCCCCAGCATTTT
CASSLTAGENFGPQHF
>TRBV6-5|-|-|TRBJ1-2
TGTGCCAGCAGGGGGGCGGCATATGGCTACACCTTC
CASRGAAYGYTF
>TRBV19|-|-|TRBJ2-2
TGTGCCAGTAGTTCACGAGCATCCACCGGGGAGCTGTTTTTT
CASSSRASTGELFF
>TRBV18|-|few|TRBJ1-2
TGTGCCAGCTCACAGAACAGGGACTATGGCTACACCTTC
CASSQNRDYGYTF
>TRBV19|TRBD1|once|TRBJ1-2
TGTGCCAGTAGTATGCAGGGGGGCCACTATGGCTACACCTTC
CASSMQGGHYGYTF
>TRBV5-1|TRBD1|once|TRBJ2-2
TGCGCCAGCAGCTTGCGACAGGGGGCGGACACCGGGGAGCTGTTTTTT
CASSLRQGADTGELFF
>TRBV6-6|-|-|TRBJ2-7
TGTGCCAGTACGGTACAGGGTCGGGAGCAGTACTTC
CASTVQGREQYF
>TRBV11-3|TRBD2|-|TRBJ2-3
TGTGCCAGCAGCAAACAGCGGGGATCAGATACGCAGTATTTT
CASSKQRGSDTQYF
>TRBV7-9|-|-|TRBJ2-5
TGTGCCAGCAGCTTAGAACTAGCTTCGGAGACCCAGTACTTC
CASSLELASETQYF
>TRBV3-1/TRBV3-2|-|once|TRBJ2-2
TGTGCCAGCAGCCAAGTCTTTTCGAACACCGGGGAGCTGTTTTTT
CASSQVFSNTGELFF
>TRBV6-5|-|-|TRBJ2-1
TGTGCCAGCAGTTACTCTCGGGAGATCTCCTACAATGAGCAGTTCTTC
CASSYSREISYNEQFF
>TRBV3-1/TRBV3-2|TRBD1|-|TRBJ2-7
TGTGCCAGCAGCCGGGGACAGCCTCCATCCTACGAGCAGTACTTC
CASSRGQPPSYEQYF
>TRBV14|-|once|TRBJ2-1
TGTGCCAGCAGCCAAGATCCAGTAGGAAGAGGCTCCTACAATGAGCAGTTCTTC
CASSQDPVGRGSYNEQFF
>TRBV7-3|-|-|TRBJ2-1
TGTGCCAGCAGCTTCCGAACGAGAGGAGACGATGAGCAGTTCTTC
CASSFRTRGDDEQFF
>TRBV6-6|TRBD1|-|TRBJ2-7
TGTGCCAGCAGTCCCAGACAGGGGACCTACGAGCAGTACTTC
CASSPRQGTYEQYF
>TRBV21-1|-|once|TRBJ2-3
TGTGCCAGCAACCCGACAGGCACAGATACGCAGTATTTT
CASNPTGTDTQYF